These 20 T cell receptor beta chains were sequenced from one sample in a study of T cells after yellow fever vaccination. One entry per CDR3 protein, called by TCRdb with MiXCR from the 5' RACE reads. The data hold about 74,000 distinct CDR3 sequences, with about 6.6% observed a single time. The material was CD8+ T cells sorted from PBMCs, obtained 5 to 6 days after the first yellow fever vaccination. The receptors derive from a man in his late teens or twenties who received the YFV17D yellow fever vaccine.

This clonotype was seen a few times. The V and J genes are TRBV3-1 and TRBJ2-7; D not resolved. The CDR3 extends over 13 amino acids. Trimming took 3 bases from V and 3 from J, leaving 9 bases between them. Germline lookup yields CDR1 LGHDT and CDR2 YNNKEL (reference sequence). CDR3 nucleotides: TGTGCCAGCAGCCAGGAGAACTTCTACGAGCAGTACTTC. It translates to CASSQENFYEQYF.

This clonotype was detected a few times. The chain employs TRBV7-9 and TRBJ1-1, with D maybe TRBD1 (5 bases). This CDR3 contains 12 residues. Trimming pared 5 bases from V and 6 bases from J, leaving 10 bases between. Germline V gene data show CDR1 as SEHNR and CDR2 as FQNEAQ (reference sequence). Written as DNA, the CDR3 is TGTGCCAGCAGCCCAGGGTCTCCTGAAGCTTTCTTT. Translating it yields CASSPGSPEAFF.

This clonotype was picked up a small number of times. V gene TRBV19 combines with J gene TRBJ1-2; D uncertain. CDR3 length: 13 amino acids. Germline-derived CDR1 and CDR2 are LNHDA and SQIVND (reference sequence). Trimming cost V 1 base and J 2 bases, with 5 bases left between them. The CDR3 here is CASSIADNYGYTF. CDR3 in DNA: TGTGCCAGTAGTATAGCTGACAACTATGGCTACACCTTC.

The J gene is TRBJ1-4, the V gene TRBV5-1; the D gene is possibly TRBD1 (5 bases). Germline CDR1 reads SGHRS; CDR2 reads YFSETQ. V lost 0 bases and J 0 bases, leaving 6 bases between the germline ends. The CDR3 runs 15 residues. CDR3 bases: TGCGCCAGCAGCTTGGGACAGACAACTAATGAAAAACTGTTTTTT. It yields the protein CASSLGQTTNEKLFF.

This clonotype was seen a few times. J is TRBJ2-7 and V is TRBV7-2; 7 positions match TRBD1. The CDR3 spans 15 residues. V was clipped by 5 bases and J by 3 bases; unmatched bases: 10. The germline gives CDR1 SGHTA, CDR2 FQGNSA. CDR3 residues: CASSPRQGFIYEQYV. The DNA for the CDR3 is TGTGCCAGCAGCCCGAGACAGGGATTTATCTACGAGCAGTACGTC.

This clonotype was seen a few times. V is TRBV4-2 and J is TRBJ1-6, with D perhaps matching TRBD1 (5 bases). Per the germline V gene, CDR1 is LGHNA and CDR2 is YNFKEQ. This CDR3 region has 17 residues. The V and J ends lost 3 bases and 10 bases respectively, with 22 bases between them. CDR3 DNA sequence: TGTGCCAGCAGCCAGCGAGGAGTAGGGGTCGGAAACTCACCCCTCCACTTT. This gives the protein CASSQRGVGVGNSPLHF.

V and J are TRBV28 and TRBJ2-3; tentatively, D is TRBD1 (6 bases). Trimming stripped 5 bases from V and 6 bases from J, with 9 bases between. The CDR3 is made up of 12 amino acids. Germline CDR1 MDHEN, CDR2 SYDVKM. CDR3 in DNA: TGTGCCAGCAGTCTCACAGGGGATACGCAGTATTTT. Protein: CASSLTGDTQYF.

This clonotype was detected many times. DNA of the CDR3: TGCAGCGTTGAGCAGGGAGAGTACGAGCAGTACTTC. It specifies CSVEQGEYEQYF. This chain joins TRBV29-1 and TRBJ2-7, with D perhaps matching TRBD1 or TRBD2 (5 bases each). Germline-derived CDR1 and CDR2 are SQVTM and ANQGSEA. V lost 3 bases, J lost 4 bases, and 10 bases lay in between. The CDR3 spans 12 residues.

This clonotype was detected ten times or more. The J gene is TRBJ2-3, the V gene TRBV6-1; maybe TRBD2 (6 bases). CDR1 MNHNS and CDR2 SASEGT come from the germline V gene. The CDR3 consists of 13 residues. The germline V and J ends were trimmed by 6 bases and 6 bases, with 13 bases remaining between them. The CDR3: CASRTGGVDTQYF. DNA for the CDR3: TGTGCCAGCAGGACCGGGGGAGTGGATACGCAGTATTTT.

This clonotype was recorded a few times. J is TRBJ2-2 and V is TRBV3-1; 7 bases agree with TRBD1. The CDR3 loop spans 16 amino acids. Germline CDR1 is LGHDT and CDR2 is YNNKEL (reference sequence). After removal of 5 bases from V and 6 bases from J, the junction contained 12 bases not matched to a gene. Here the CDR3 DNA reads TGTGCCAGCAGCTATACGGGACAGCTATACCCCGGGGAGCTGTTTTTT. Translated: CASSYTGQLYPGELFF.

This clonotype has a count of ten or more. Written as DNA, the CDR3 is TGTGCCACCAGCAGAGAGTACGGGGGGGCTTACAATGAGCAGTTCTTC. Its protein product is CATSREYGGAYNEQFF. The genes are TRBV15 and TRBJ2-1, with 8 bases identical to TRBD2. Germline CDR1 LNHNV, CDR2 YYDKDF (reference sequence). CDR3 size: 16 residues. After removal of 0 bases from V and 4 bases from J, the junction contained 5 bases not matched to a gene.

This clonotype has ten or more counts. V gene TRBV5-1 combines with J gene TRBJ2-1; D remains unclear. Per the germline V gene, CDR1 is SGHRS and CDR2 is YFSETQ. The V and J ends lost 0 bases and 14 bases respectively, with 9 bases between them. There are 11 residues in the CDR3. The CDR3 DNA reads TGCGCCAGCAGCTTGGATACGCGCGAGTTCTTC. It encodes CASSLDTREFF.

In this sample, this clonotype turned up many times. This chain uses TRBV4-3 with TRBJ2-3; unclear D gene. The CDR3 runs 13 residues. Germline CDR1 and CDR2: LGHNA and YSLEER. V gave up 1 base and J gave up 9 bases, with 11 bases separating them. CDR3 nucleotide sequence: TGCGCCAGCAGCCAAGGGGAAGGCGGAACGCAGTATTTT. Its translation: CASSQGEGGTQYF.

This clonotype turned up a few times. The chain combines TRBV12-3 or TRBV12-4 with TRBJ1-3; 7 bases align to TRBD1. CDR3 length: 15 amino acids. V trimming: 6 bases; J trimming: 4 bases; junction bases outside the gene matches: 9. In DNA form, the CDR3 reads TGTGCCAGCAGCCTTGACAGGGCAACGGGAAACACCATATATTTT. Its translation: CASSLDRATGNTIYF.

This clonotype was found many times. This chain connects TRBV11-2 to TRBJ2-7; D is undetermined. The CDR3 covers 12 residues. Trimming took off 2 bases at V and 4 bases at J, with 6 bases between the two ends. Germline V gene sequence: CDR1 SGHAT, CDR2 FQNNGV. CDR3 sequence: CASSLREYEQYF. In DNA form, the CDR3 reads TGTGCCAGCAGCTTACGCGAGTACGAGCAGTACTTC.

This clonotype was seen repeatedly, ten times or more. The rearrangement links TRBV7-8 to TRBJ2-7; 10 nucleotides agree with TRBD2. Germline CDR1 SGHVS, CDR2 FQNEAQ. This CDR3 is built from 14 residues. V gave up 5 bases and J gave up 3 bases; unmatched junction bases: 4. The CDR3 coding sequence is TGTGCCAGCAGCAGTAGCGGGGGGCTCTACGAGCAGTACTTC. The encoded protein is CASSSSGGLYEQYF.

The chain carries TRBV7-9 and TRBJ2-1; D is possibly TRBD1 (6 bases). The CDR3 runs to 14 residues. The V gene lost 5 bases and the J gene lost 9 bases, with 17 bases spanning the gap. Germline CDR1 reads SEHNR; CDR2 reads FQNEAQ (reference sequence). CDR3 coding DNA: TGTGCCAGCAGCCCAAACTCACAGGGTAGTGAGCAGTTCTTC. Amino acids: CASSPNSQGSEQFF.

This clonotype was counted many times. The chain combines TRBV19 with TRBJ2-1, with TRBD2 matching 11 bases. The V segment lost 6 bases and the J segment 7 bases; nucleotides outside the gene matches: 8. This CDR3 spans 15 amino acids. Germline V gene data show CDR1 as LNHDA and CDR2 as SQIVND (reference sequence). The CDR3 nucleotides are TGTGCCAGTAGGCCTATAGCGGGGGGGCTAAATGAGCAGTTCTTC. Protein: CASRPIAGGLNEQFF.

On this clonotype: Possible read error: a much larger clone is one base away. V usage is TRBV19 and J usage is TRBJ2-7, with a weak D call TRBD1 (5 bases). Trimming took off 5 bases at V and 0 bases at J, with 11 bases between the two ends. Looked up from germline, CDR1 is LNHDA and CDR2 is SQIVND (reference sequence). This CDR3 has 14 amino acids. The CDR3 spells CASSSQVNSYEQYF. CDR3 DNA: TGTGCCAGTAGTTCACAGGTAAACTCCTACGAGCAGTACTTC.

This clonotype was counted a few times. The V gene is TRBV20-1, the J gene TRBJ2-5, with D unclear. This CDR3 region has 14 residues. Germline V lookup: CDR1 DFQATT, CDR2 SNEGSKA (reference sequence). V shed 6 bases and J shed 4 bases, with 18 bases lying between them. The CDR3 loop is CSALVDGPRETQYF. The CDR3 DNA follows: TGCAGTGCCCTCGTCGACGGGCCTCGAGAGACCCAGTACTTC.